This T cell receptor (beta chain) was recovered during a study of cytomegalovirus exposure and HLA in healthy donors. As for this clone: Its antigen is currently unknown.

The PCR had 60 Vbeta and 13 Jbeta primers. Libraries were prepared by immunoSEQ multiplex PCR; TCRdb keeps only in-frame clonotypes and omits some of them. Among approximately 170,000 clones listed, under 85% were seen once. The CDR3 is 11 amino acids. Germline CDR1 is GTSNPN and CDR2 is SVGIG (reference sequence). The germline V and J ends were trimmed by 7 bases and 14 bases, with 18 bases remaining between them. Overall study findings and caveats: In the analysis, some V segments, TRBV6-2 and TRBV6-3 included, were excluded as indistinguishable. Highest at DRB1 and lowest at HLA-C, TCR association rates differed among HLA loci in a later analysis.

This rearrangement joins TRBV30 to TRBJ2-1; tentatively, D is TRBD2 (6 bases). The sequence came from a man aged 50 to 60 in good health and CMV-seropositive. Source material: PBMCs. The CDR3 DNA is TGTGCCTCAAACCGGGACTCCCTTAAGTTCTTC. Translation: CASNRDSLKFF.